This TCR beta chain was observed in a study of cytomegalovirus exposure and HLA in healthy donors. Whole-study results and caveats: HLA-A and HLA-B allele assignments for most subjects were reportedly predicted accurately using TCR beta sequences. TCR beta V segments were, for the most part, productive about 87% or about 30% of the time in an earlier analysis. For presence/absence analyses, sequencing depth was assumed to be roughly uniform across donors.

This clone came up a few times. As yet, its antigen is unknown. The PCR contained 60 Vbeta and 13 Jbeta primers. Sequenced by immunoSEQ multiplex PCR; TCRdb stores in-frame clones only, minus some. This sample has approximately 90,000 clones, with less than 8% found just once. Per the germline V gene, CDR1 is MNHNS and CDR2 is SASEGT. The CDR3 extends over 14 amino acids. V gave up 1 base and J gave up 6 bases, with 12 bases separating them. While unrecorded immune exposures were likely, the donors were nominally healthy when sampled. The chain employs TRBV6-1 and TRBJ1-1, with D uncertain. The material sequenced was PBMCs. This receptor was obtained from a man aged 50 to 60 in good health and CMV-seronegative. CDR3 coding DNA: TGTGCCAGCAGTGAAGGGTACGGTATGGCTGAAGCTTTCTTT. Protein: CASSEGYGMAEAFF.